The source of this T cell receptor (beta chain) is a study of PD-L1 blockade in urothelial cancer. Whole-study findings and limits: Below-median pretreatment blood TCR clonality was a predictor of better survival.

Libraries were prepared by immunoSEQ multiplex PCR; TCRdb keeps only in-frame clonotypes and omits some of them. This sample has tens of thousands of clones, with around 80% found just once. This clone was detected once. Its antigen is not known. V was cut by 3 bases and J by 3 bases, with 15 bases left in between. There are 16 residues in the CDR3. Germline V lookup: CDR1 SGHNT, CDR2 YENEEA. This specimen was PBMCs, taken around atezolizumab (anti-PD-L1) treatment. The clonotype originates from a man between 65 and 79 years old with urothelial cancer. The rearrangement joins TRBV11-3 to TRBJ1-3; the D is unclear. The CDR3 sequence is CASSFGRRISGNTIYF. In nucleotides, the CDR3 is TGTGCCAGCAGCTTCGGCAGGCGAATTAGTGGAAACACCATATATTTT.